Listed below are T cell receptor beta chains from one sample, sequenced in a study of T cells after yellow fever vaccination. TCRdb re-called the 5' RACE reads through MiXCR, storing one row per CDR3 protein. The sample consists of nearly 550,000 distinct CDR3 sequences, about a fifth of them appearing once. The material sequenced was PBMCs, taken 15 days after the yellow fever booster vaccination. Receptors originate from a man aged 30 to 45 who received the YFV17D yellow fever vaccine. CDR3s include the opening cysteine and the closing phenylalanine or tryptophan. D genes are given only for firm matches. Where a row states a size, it is once, few, many or the class of an expanded clone; other rows omit it.

j_call | v_call | clone_size | d_call | cdr3_nt | cdr3_aa
TRBJ2-7 | TRBV19 | once | TRBD1 | TGTGCCAGTAGTATATGGGACAGGGCCCCCTACGAGCAGTACTTC | CASSIWDRAPYEQYF
TRBJ2-7 | TRBV14 | few | NA | TGTGCCAGCAGCCAAGATCTTACAGGGAACCACGAGCAGTACTTC | CASSQDLTGNHEQYF
TRBJ2-7 | TRBV6-5 | once | NA | TGTGCCAGCAGTTACCTAGACCCAGCATTGGACTACGAGCAGTACTTC | CASSYLDPALDYEQYF
TRBJ2-3 | TRBV7-2 | NA | NA | TGTGCCAGCAGCTCCTCTGTAGATACGCAGTATTTT | CASSSSVDTQYF
TRBJ2-6 | TRBV7-2 | many | NA | TGTGCCAGCAGCTTTGACTCTGGGGCCAACGTCCTGACTTTC | CASSFDSGANVLTF
TRBJ2-4 | TRBV12-3/TRBV12-4 | few | NA | TGTGCCAGCAGTTTCGGAGGGGTCGCCAAAAACATTCAGTACTTC | CASSFGGVAKNIQYF
TRBJ2-1 | TRBV11-2 | once | TRBD2 | TGTGCCAGCAGCTACGGACTAGCGGGAAGGGATGAGCAGTTCTTC | CASSYGLAGRDEQFF
TRBJ2-1 | TRBV5-4 | NA | NA | TGTGCCAGCAGCCTTCAGAGGGATGAGCAGTTCTTC | CASSLQRDEQFF
TRBJ2-1 | TRBV20-1 | few | NA | TGCAGTGCTTGGGACACTAACAATGAGCAGTTCTTC | CSAWDTNNEQFF
TRBJ2-1 | TRBV4-3 | few | TRBD2 | TGCGCCAGCAGCCAGGTAGCGGGAAGCTCCTACAATGAGCAGTTCTTC | CASSQVAGSSYNEQFF
TRBJ2-5 | TRBV5-5 | NA | TRBD2 | TGTGCCAGCAGCTTGGTCCTAGCGGGAGGGGCCCGAGAGACCCAGTACTTC | CASSLVLAGGARETQYF
TRBJ2-7 | TRBV20-1 | NA | NA | TGCAGTGCTAGAGATCTAGGGCAGGTGGGCTACGAGCAGTACTTC | CSARDLGQVGYEQYF
TRBJ2-4 | TRBV11-1 | NA | TRBD2 | TGTGCCAGCAGCTTATTACGGACTAGCCTACCCAAAAACATTCAGTACTTC | CASSLLRTSLPKNIQYF
TRBJ2-1 | TRBV6-6 | NA | NA | TGTGCCAGCACGGGCCTCCGGCAGAGTGAGCAGTTCTTC | CASTGLRQSEQFF
TRBJ1-1 | TRBV5-1 | few | NA | TGCGCCAGCAGCTTGGAGTCGCAGGGTACAGCTTTCTTT | CASSLESQGTAFF
TRBJ2-7 | TRBV20-1 | NA | NA | TGCAGTGCTAGATCTGGCCCCTACGAGCAGTACTTC | CSARSGPYEQYF
TRBJ2-5 | TRBV7-2 | NA | NA | TGTGCCAGCAGCCGTCAGGGGTTCCAAGAGACCCAGTACTTC | CASSRQGFQETQYF
TRBJ2-2 | TRBV6-5 | few | TRBD1 | TGTGCCAGCAGTTACTCGAGGACAGGGGGAAACACCGGGGAGCTGTTTTTT | CASSYSRTGGNTGELFF
TRBJ1-1 | TRBV7-9 | NA | NA | TGTGCCAGCAGCCTGGGGGGGGCACTTGAAGCTTTCTTT | CASSLGGALEAFF
TRBJ2-3 | TRBV5-5 | NA | NA | TGTGCCAGCAGCGGGGGGTCTAGAACAGATACGCAGTATTTT | CASSGGSRTDTQYF
TRBJ2-7 | TRBV30 | few | TRBD1 | TGTGCCTGGAGTGCGACAGGGGGCAACGACGAGCAGTACTTC | CAWSATGGNDEQYF
TRBJ2-3 | TRBV20-1 | few | NA | TGCAGTGCTAGAGTCTCGGCAGATACGCAGTATTTT | CSARVSADTQYF
TRBJ1-5 | TRBV20-1 | NA | NA | TGCAGTGCTAGCGGCTCAATAACAATCCAGCCCCAGCATTTT | CSASGSITIQPQHF
TRBJ2-7 | TRBV3-1 | NA | TRBD2 | TGTGCCAGCAGCACCGGGACTAGTACGGGTTACGAGCAGTACTTC | CASSTGTSTGYEQYF
TRBJ1-5 | TRBV4-2 | few | NA | TGTGCCAGCAGCCAAGATCCGGTCAATCAGCCCCAGCATTTT | CASSQDPVNQPQHF
TRBJ2-5 | TRBV2 | NA | TRBD2 | TGTGCCAGCTCCGGTTCAGGACTAGCGGGATTGGAGACCCAGTACTTC | CASSGSGLAGLETQYF
TRBJ2-1 | TRBV20-1 | NA | TRBD2 | TGCAGTGCTAGAGAGGCTAGCGGGCTGTACAATGAGCAGTTCTTC | CSAREASGLYNEQFF
TRBJ2-7 | TRBV6-1 | once | TRBD2 | TGTGCCAGCAGTCCGGGACTAGTTCTCTACGAGCAGTACTTC | CASSPGLVLYEQYF
TRBJ1-1 | TRBV20-1 | NA | NA | TGCAGTGCTAGAGCACAGCTGAACACTGAAGCTTTCTTT | CSARAQLNTEAFF
TRBJ1-1 | TRBV12-3/TRBV12-4 | many | NA | TGTGCCAGCAGCACTACGGGCACTGAAGCTTTCTTT | CASSTTGTEAFF
TRBJ2-1 | TRBV7-8 | few | NA | TGTGCCAGCAGCTTAGGCTCTAGTGGCTATGAGCAGTTCTTC | CASSLGSSGYEQFF
TRBJ2-5 | TRBV18 | few | TRBD1 | TGTGCCAGCAGGGACAGGGCCGCTATGAGGACCCAGTACTTC | CASRDRAAMRTQYF
TRBJ2-1 | TRBV12-3/TRBV12-4 | many | TRBD2 | TGTGCCAGCAGGAGCGGGGAGAGCTCCTACAATGAGCAGTTCTTC | CASRSGESSYNEQFF
TRBJ2-3 | TRBV20-1 | NA | TRBD2 | TGCAGTGCTCCCGATGCCAGACTAGCGGGAGGCCCTCGGGGGGATACGCAGTATTTT | CSAPDARLAGGPRGDTQYF
TRBJ2-7 | TRBV5-1 | few | NA | TGCGCCAGCAGCTTGGGGGACAAGTATTACGAGCAGTACTTC | CASSLGDKYYEQYF
TRBJ2-7 | TRBV9 | few | TRBD1 | TGTGCCAGCAGCGCGACAGGGGGCGTGTTGGCGGAGTCCTACGAGCAGTACTTC | CASSATGGVLAESYEQYF
TRBJ2-1 | TRBV6-2/TRBV6-3 | NA | TRBD1 | TGTGCCAGCAGTTTCCGGGACAGTATTTACAATGAGCAGTTCTTC | CASSFRDSIYNEQFF
TRBJ2-3 | TRBV29-1 | NA | NA | TGCAGCGTTGGGAGGGCTGCAGATACGCAGTATTTT | CSVGRAADTQYF
TRBJ1-4 | TRBV7-9 | few | TRBD1 | TGTGCCAGCAGCCAACCCGGGACAGGGGTTGTAAAACTGTTTTTT | CASSQPGTGVVKLFF
TRBJ2-5 | TRBV12-3/TRBV12-4 | few | NA | TGTGCCAGCAGTTTACGTAGGGAACAAGAGACCCAGTACTTC | CASSLRREQETQYF
TRBJ2-3 | TRBV2 | many | TRBD2 | TGTGCCAGCAGTGGAAGCGGGACTGTTGATACGCAGTATTTT | CASSGSGTVDTQYF
TRBJ2-1 | TRBV12-3/TRBV12-4 | few | NA | TGTGCCAGCAGTCCAAACATACTGGGGACCGCCAATGAGCAGTTCTTC | CASSPNILGTANEQFF
TRBJ2-2 | TRBV6-4 | NA | NA | TGTGCCTCAAGCATGGGGGACACCGGGGAGCTGTTTTTT | CASSMGDTGELFF
TRBJ2-7 | TRBV12-3/TRBV12-4 | few | TRBD2 | TGTGCCAGCAGTTTCTCTACGGGAGGGCCTTCCTACGAGCAGTACTTC | CASSFSTGGPSYEQYF
TRBJ2-4 | TRBV5-1 | few | NA | TGCGCCAGCAGCTTGATAGGGGGACTAGCCAAAAACATTCAGTACTTC | CASSLIGGLAKNIQYF